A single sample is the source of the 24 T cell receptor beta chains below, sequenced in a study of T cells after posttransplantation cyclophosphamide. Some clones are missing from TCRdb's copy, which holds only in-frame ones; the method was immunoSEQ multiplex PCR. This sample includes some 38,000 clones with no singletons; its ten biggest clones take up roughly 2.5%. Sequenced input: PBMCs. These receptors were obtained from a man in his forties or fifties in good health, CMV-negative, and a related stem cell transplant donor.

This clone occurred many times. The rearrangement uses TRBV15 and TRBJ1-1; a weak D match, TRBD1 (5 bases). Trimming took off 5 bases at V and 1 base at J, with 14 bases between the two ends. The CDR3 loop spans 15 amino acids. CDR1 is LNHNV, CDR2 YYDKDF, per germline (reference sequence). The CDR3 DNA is TGTGCCACCAGCTCGAGCAGGGCTTGGAACACTGAAGCTTTCTTT. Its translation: CATSSSRAWNTEAFF.

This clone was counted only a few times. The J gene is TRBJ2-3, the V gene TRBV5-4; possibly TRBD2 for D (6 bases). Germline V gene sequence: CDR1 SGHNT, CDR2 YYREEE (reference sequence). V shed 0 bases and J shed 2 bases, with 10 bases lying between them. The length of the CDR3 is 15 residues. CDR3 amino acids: CASSLGLGVTDTQYF. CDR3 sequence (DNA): TGTGCCAGCAGCTTGGGACTAGGGGTCACAGATACGCAGTATTTT.

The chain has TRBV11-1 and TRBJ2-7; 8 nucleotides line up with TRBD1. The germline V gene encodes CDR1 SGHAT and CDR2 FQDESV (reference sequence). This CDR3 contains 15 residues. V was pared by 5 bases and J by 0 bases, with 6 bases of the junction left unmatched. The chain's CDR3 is CASSQGQGSSYEQYF. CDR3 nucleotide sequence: TGTGCCAGCAGCCAAGGACAGGGAAGCTCCTACGAGCAGTACTTC.

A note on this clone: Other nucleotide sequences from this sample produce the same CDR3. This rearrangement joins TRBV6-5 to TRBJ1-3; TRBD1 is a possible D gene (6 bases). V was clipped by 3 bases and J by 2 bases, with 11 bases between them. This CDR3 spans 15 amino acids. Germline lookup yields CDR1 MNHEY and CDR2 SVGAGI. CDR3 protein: CASSYRGRAGNTIYF. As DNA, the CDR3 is TGTGCCAGCAGTTATAGGGGGAGAGCTGGAAACACCATATATTTT.

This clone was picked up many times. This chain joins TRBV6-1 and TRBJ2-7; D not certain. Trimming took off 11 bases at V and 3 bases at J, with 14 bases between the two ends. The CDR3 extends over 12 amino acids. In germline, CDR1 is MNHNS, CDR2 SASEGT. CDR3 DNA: TGTGCCTGCGGAGAGGTGAACTACGAGCAGTACTTC. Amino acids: CACGEVNYEQYF.

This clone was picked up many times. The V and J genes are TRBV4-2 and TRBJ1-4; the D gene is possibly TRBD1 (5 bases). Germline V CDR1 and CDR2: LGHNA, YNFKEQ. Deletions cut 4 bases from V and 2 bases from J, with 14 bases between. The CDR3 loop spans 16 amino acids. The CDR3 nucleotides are TGTGCCAGCAGCCCAAGAAACGGACACACTAATGAAAAACTGTTTTTT. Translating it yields CASSPRNGHTNEKLFF.

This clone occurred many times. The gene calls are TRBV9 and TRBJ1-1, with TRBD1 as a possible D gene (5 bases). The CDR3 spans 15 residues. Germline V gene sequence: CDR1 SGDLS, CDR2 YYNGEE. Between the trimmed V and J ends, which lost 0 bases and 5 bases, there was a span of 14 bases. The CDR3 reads CASSVASAGLTEAFF. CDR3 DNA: TGTGCCAGCAGCGTAGCTTCCGCAGGGCTTACTGAAGCTTTCTTT. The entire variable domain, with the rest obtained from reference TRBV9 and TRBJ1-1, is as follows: DSGVTQTPKHLITATGQRVTLRCSPRSGDLSVYWYQQSLDQGLQFLIQYYNGEERAKGNILERFSAQQFPDLHSELNLSSLELGDSALYFCASSVASAGLTEAFFGQGTRLTVV.

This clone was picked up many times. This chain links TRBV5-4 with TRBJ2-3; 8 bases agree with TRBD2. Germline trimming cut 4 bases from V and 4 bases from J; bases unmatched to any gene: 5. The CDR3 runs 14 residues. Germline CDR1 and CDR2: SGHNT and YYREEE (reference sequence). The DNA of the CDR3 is TGTGCCAGCAGCCCGGCTAGCGGGTCAGATACGCAGTATTTT. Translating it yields CASSPASGSDTQYF.

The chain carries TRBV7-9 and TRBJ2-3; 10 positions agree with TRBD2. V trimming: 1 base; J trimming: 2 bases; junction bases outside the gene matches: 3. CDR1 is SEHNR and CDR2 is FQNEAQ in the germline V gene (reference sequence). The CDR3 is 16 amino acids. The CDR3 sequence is CASSLVSGRYTDTQYF. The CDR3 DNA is TGTGCCAGCAGCTTAGTTAGCGGGAGGTACACAGATACGCAGTATTTT.

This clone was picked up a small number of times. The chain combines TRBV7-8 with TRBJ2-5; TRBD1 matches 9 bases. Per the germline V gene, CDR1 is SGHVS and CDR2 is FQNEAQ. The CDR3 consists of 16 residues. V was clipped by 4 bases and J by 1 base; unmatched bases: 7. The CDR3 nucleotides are TGTGCCAGCAGCTCGAAGACAGGGGGTCCCCAAGAGACCCAGTACTTC. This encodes CASSSKTGGPQETQYF.

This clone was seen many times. The CDR3 here is CASRAVRTGELFF. The CDR3 DNA follows: TGTGCCAGCAGGGCGGTTAGGACCGGGGAGCTGTTTTTT. V gene TRBV6-1 combines with J gene TRBJ2-2; D is ambiguous. CDR3 length: 13 residues. Per the germline V gene, CDR1 is MNHNS and CDR2 is SASEGT. Trimming left V 6 bases short and J 5 bases short, with 10 bases between.

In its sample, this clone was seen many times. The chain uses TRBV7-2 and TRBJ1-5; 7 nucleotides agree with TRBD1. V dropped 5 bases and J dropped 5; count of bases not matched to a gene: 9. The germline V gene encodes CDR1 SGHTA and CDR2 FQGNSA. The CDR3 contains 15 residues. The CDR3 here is CASSPRRTGDQPQHF. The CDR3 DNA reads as TGTGCCAGCAGCCCCAGAAGGACAGGCGATCAGCCCCAGCATTTT.

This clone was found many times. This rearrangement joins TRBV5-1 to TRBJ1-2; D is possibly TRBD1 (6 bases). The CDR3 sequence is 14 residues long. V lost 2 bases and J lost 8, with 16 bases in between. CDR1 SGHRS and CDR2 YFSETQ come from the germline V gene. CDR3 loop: CASSFDADRRGYTF. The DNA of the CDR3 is TGCGCCAGCAGCTTTGACGCGGACAGAAGGGGCTACACCTTC.

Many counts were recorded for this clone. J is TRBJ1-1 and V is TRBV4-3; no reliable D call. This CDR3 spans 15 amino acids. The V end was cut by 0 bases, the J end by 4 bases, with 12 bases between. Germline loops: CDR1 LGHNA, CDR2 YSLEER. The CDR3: CASSQDYSDLTEAFF. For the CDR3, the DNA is TGCGCCAGCAGCCAAGATTACAGTGACCTCACTGAAGCTTTCTTT.

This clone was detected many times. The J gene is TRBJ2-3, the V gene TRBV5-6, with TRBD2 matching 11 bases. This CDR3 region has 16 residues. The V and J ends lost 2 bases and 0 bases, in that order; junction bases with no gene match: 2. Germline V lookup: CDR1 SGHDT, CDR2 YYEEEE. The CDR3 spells CASSFRLAGSTDTQYF. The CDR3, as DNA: TGTGCCAGCAGCTTTCGACTAGCGGGAAGCACAGATACGCAGTATTTT.

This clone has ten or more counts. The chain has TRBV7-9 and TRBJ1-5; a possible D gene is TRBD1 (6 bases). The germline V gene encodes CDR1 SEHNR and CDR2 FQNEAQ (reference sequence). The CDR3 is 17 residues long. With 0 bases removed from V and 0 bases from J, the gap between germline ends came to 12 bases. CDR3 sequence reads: CASSLALGGYSNQPQHF. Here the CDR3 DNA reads TGTGCCAGCAGCTTAGCGCTTGGGGGCTATAGCAATCAGCCCCAGCATTTT.

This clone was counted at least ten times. CDR3 nucleotides: TGCGCCAGCAGCCAACGACGGACAGGATCGAACACCGGGGAGCTGTTTTTT. Translated: CASSQRRTGSNTGELFF. This sequence joins TRBV4-1 and TRBJ2-2; 7 nucleotides match TRBD1. The trim removed 2 bases at V and 0 bases at J, leaving 6 bases unmatched. CDR1 is MGHRA and CDR2 is YSYEKL in the germline V gene. CDR3 size: 17 residues.

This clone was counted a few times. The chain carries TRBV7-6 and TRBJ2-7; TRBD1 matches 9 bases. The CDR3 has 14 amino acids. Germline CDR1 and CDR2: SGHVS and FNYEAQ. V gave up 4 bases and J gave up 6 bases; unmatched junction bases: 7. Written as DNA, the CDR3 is TGTGCCAGCAGCTCTGGGACAGGGCCGTTCGAGCAGTACTTC. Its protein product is CASSSGTGPFEQYF.

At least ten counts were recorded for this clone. CDR3 region: CASSVDRGSTDTQYF. Here the CDR3 DNA reads TGTGCCAGCAGCGTGGACAGGGGTAGCACAGATACGCAGTATTTT. The rearrangement joins TRBV7-2 to TRBJ2-3; 9 positions agree with TRBD1. CDR1 is SGHTA and CDR2 is FQGNSA in the germline V gene. Trimming at V came to 5 bases and at J to 0 bases, leaving 3 bases not matched to a gene. The CDR3 runs to 15 residues. Using reference TRBV7-2 and TRBJ2-3 for the parts outside the CDR3, the full variable domain is GAGVSQSPSNKVTEKGKDVELRCDPISGHTALYWYRQSLGQGLEFLIYFQGNSAPDKSGLPSDRFSAERTGGSVSTLTIQRTQQEDSAVYLCASSVDRGSTDTQYFGPGTRLTVL.

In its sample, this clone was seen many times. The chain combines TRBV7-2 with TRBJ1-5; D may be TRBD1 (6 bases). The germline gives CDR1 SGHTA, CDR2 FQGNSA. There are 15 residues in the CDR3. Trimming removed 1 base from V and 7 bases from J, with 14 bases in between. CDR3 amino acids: CASSLDRGIRQPQHF. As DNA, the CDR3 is TGTGCCAGCAGCTTAGATAGGGGGATACGGCAGCCCCAGCATTTT.

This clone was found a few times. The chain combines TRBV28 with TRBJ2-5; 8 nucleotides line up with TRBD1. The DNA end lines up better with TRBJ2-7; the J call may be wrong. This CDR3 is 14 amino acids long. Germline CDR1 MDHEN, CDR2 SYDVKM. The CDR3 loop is CASRTGQGANEQYF. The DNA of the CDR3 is TGTGCCAGCAGAACCGGACAGGGAGCGAACGAGCAGTACTTC.

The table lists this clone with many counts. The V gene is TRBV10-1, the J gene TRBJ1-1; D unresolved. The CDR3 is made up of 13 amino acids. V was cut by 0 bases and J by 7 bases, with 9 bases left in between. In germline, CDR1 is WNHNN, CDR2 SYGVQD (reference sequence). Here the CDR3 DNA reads TGCGCCAGCAGTGAGTCCTGGTGGAGTGAAGCTTTCTTT. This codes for CASSESWWSEAFF.

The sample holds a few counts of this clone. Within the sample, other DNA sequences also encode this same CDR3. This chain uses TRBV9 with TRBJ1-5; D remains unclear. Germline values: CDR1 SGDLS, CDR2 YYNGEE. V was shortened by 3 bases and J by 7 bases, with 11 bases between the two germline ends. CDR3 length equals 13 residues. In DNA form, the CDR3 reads TGTGCCAGCAGCGGGGAGGGCTACCAGCCCCAGCATTTT. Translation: CASSGEGYQPQHF. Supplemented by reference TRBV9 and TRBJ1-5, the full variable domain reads DSGVTQTPKHLITATGQRVTLRCSPRSGDLSVYWYQQSLDQGLQFLIQYYNGEERAKGNILERFSAQQFPDLHSELNLSSLELGDSALYFCASSGEGYQPQHFGDGTRLSIL.

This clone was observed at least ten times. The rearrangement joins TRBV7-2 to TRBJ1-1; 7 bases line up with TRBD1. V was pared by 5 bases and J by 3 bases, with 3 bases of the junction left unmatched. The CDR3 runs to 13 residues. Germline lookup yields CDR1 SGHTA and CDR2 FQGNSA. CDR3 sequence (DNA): TGTGCCAGCAGCCGGACAGGAGACACTGAAGCTTTCTTT. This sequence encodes CASSRTGDTEAFF.